Presented here are 32 T cell receptor beta chains from one specimen sequenced in a study of Graves' ophthalmopathy and Graves' hyperthyroidism. RNA served as the template for amplifying TCR beta CDR3 regions. Scientists carried out first-round RT-PCR using HTBI primers and then a second-round multiplex PCR. TCRdb used MiXCR to reprocess the multiplex PCR reads, holding one entry per CDR3 protein. This table has some 390,000 distinct CDR3 sequences, about 18% appearing once. Source material: peripheral blood. The receptors derive from a woman between 18 and 30 years old with Graves' ophthalmopathy.

The table lists this clonotype with many counts. V and J are TRBV10-3 and TRBJ1-6, with D perhaps TRBD1 (5 bases). V was shortened by 6 bases and J by 6 bases, with 12 bases between the two germline ends. Germline V gene sequence: CDR1 ENHRY, CDR2 SYGVKD. The CDR3 sequence is 14 residues long. The CDR3: CAIRTDKANSPLHF. The CDR3 nucleotides are TGTGCCATCAGGACGGACAAGGCTAATTCACCCCTCCACTTT.

This clonotype was counted at least ten times. V gene TRBV7-8 combines with J gene TRBJ2-2; TRBD1 matches 10 bases. Germline CDR1 is SGHVS and CDR2 is FQNEAQ. J gave up 4 bases and V 5 bases, and 7 bases lay outside the gene matches. The CDR3 extends over 16 amino acids. CDR3 coding DNA: TGTGCCAGCAGCCTAGGGACAGGGGCGGGCACCGGGGAGCTGTTTTTT. Its protein is CASSLGTGAGTGELFF.

This clonotype was seen many times. The rearrangement joins TRBV30 to TRBJ1-2; D gene unclear. Germline V CDR1 and CDR2: GTSNPN, SVGIG (reference sequence). The CDR3 sequence is 13 residues long. Trimming pared 3 bases from V and 0 bases from J, leaving 8 bases between. This CDR3 is CAWSRTANYGYTF. DNA for the CDR3: TGTGCCTGGAGCCGCACTGCTAACTATGGCTACACCTTC.

This clonotype has at least ten counts. The chain joins TRBV30 to TRBJ2-4, with D possibly being TRBD2 (5 bases). CDR3 length: 10 residues. From germline, CDR1 is GTSNPN and CDR2 SVGIG (reference sequence). V was cut by 5 bases and J by 10 bases, with 9 bases left in between. CDR3 sequence (DNA): TGTGCCTGGGGCCGGGATATTCAGTACTTC. As protein: CAWGRDIQYF.

In its sample, this clonotype was seen many times. The chain couples TRBV30 to TRBJ2-2; 10 bases are shared with TRBD1. CDR1 is GTSNPN and CDR2 is SVGIG in the germline V gene (reference sequence). This CDR3 spans 16 amino acids. V was pared by 5 bases and J by 6 bases, with 12 bases of the junction left unmatched. The DNA of the CDR3 is TGTGCCTGGGTCGCGACGAGGGACAGGGGTGCCGGGGAGCTGTTTTTT. It encodes CAWVATRDRGAGELFF.

This clonotype has a count of ten or more. The chain employs TRBV29-1 and TRBJ2-7; TRBD1 matches at 7 bases. The CDR3 has 14 amino acids. Germline-derived CDR1 and CDR2 are SQVTM and ANQGSEA. V shed 7 bases and J 0 bases; nucleotides not matched to a gene: 9. CDR3 in DNA: TGCAGCGCAGCCCTGGGACAGACCTCCTACGAGCAGTACTTC. It codes for CSAALGQTSYEQYF.

The chain couples TRBV7-2 to TRBJ2-2; no clear D gene. The CDR3 runs 15 residues. CDR1 and CDR2 from the germline V gene are SGHTA and FQGNSA. Trimming pared 5 bases from V and 6 bases from J, leaving 16 bases between. CDR3 coding DNA: TGTGCCAGCAGCCCCCGGGTCCCCGTGCCCGGGGAGCTGTTTTTT. This codes for CASSPRVPVPGELFF.

This clonotype has at least ten counts. The V call is TRBV20-1, the J call TRBJ2-7; D gene unclear. The CDR3 sequence is 12 residues long. Trimming removed 5 bases from V and 0 bases from J, with 8 bases in between. The germline CDR1 and CDR2 sequences are DFQATT and SNEGSKA (reference sequence). CDR3 protein: CSAPYSSYEQYF. In nucleotides, the CDR3 is TGCAGTGCTCCCTACAGCTCCTACGAGCAGTACTTC.

This clonotype came up many times. CDR3 residues: CASSRYPDSRSVETQYF. The CDR3 region has the DNA TGTGCCAGCAGCCGTTATCCGGACTCCCGAAGTGTAGAGACCCAGTACTTC. The rearrangement links TRBV3-1 to TRBJ2-5; weak D call: TRBD2 (5 bases). Trimming took 4 bases from V and 4 from J, leaving 22 bases between them. There are 17 residues in the CDR3. CDR1 and CDR2 from the germline V gene are LGHDT and YNNKEL (reference sequence).

This clonotype occurred many times. The chain couples TRBV6-5 to TRBJ2-7; possible D gene TRBD2, 6 bases. Germline values: CDR1 MNHEY, CDR2 SVGAGI. The CDR3 runs to 13 residues. Trimming stripped 7 bases from V and 2 bases from J, with 12 bases between. CDR3 residues: CASMGGPTYEQYF. In DNA, the CDR3 is TGTGCCAGCATGGGGGGACCGACCTACGAGCAGTACTTC.

This clonotype was seen at least ten times. The chain joins TRBV11-3 to TRBJ2-7; 7 bases map to TRBD1. The CDR3 runs to 14 residues. V shed 4 bases, J shed 1 base, and the junction held 4 bases outside the gene matches. Germline CDR1 SGHNT, CDR2 YENEEA. The CDR3 bases are TGTGCCAGCAGCTCGACGACAGGGTCCTACGAGCAGTACTTC. This gives the protein CASSSTTGSYEQYF.

The chain links TRBV5-1 to TRBJ2-4; D not certain. Trimming took 8 bases from V and 1 from J, leaving 13 bases between them. The CDR3 sequence is 14 residues long. Per germline, CDR1 SGHRS and CDR2 YFSETQ. The CDR3 sequence: CARKLGLAKNIQYF. CDR3 bases: TGCGCCAGAAAGCTAGGGTTGGCCAAAAACATTCAGTACTTC.

The sample holds many counts of this clonotype. The chain couples TRBV20-1 to TRBJ1-1, with D tentatively TRBD1 (6 bases). Germline V gene data show CDR1 as DFQATT and CDR2 as SNEGSKA (reference sequence). The CDR3 length is 15 residues. The CDR3 spells CNLYRVSPDYREAFF. In DNA form, the CDR3 reads TGCAACCTCTACAGGGTCTCACCCGACTATCGTGAAGCTTTCTTT.

The rearrangement uses TRBV9 and TRBJ1-2; TRBD1 might be the D (6 bases). Germline loops: CDR1 SGDLS, CDR2 YYNGEE. The CDR3 contains 15 residues. Trimming removed 4 bases from V and 4 bases from J, with 17 bases in between. The DNA of the CDR3 is TGTGCCAGCAGCCTCCATCTCGGGACAAGCTATGGCTACACCTTC. It yields the protein CASSLHLGTSYGYTF.

This chain connects TRBV6-1 to TRBJ2-7; TRBD1 might be the D (5 bases). Looked up from germline, CDR1 is MNHNS and CDR2 is SASEGT. This CDR3 has 15 amino acids. The V end lost 5 bases, the J end lost 4 bases, and 18 bases lay between the germline ends. CDR3: CASSPDTYKLYEQYF. In nucleotides, the CDR3 is TGTGCCAGCAGTCCGGACACCTATAAACTGTACGAGCAGTACTTC.

This clonotype appeared many times. The chain couples TRBV6-6 to TRBJ1-6; tentative D call: TRBD1 (6 bases). Germline CDR1 is MNHNY and CDR2 is SVGAGI (reference sequence). The CDR3 extends over 16 amino acids. V was cut by 6 bases and J by 6 bases, with 18 bases left in between. The CDR3 sequence is CASRKIQGLINSPLHF. CDR3 DNA sequence: TGTGCCAGCAGAAAAATACAGGGATTAATTAATTCACCCCTCCACTTT.

This clonotype was seen repeatedly, ten times or more. The chain employs TRBV5-1 and TRBJ1-3, with D unclear. Germline lookup yields CDR1 SGHRS and CDR2 YFSETQ. The CDR3 is 15 residues long. With 4 bases removed from V and 0 bases from J, the gap between germline ends came to 11 bases. The CDR3 bases are TGCGCCAGCAGCCCACTTACCGGCTCTGGAAACACCATATATTTT. It translates to CASSPLTGSGNTIYF.

This clonotype was found a few times. The chain employs TRBV11-2 and TRBJ2-5, with D possibly being TRBD2 (7 bases). Between the trimmed V and J ends, which lost 5 bases and 5 bases, there was a span of 21 bases. The germline V gene has CDR1 SGHAT and CDR2 FQNNGV. CDR3 size: 16 residues. The CDR3, as DNA: TGTGCCAGCAGCCTCCTCGAGGGGGGGCTGGGGGAGACCCAGTACTTC. Residues: CASSLLEGGLGETQYF.

J is TRBJ2-7 and V is TRBV15; D might be TRBD1 (6 bases). The CDR3 contains 14 residues. Germline V gene data show CDR1 as LNHNV and CDR2 as YYDKDF (reference sequence). V was pared by 4 bases and J by 4 bases, with 14 bases between. Here the CDR3 DNA reads TGTGCCACCAGCAAAGGAGGACAGCTATACGAGCAGTACTTC. Protein product: CATSKGGQLYEQYF.

This clonotype was counted many times. This chain connects TRBV29-1 to TRBJ2-5, with D perhaps given as TRBD1 or TRBD2 (7 bases each). The CDR3 consists of 13 residues. The germline gives CDR1 SQVTM, CDR2 ANQGSEA. V was trimmed by 7 bases and J by 1 base, leaving 13 bases between them. CDR3 sequence: CSARGGSQETQYF. For the CDR3, the DNA is TGCAGCGCCAGGGGGGGGTCCCAAGAGACCCAGTACTTC.

Many counts were recorded for this clonotype. The chain has TRBV3-1 and TRBJ1-2; TRBD1 is a possible D gene (5 bases). The V gene's germline CDR1 is LGHDT and CDR2 YNNKEL (reference sequence). The germline V and J ends were trimmed by 1 base and 4 bases, with 10 bases remaining between them. The CDR3 loop spans 14 amino acids. CDR3 in amino acids: CASSQVQGTYGYTF. The CDR3 region has the DNA TGTGCCAGCAGCCAAGTCCAGGGAACCTATGGCTACACCTTC. The variable domain in full, completed from reference TRBV3-1 and TRBJ1-2, reads DTAVSQTPKYLVTQMGNDKSIKCEQNLGHDTMYWYKQDSKKFLKIMFSYNNKELIINETVPNRFSPKSPDKAHLNLHINSLELGDSAVYFCASSQVQGTYGYTFGSGTRLTVV.

CDR3 sequence (DNA): TGTGCCACCACCAAGGGGACTAGCGGGGATTACGAGCAGTACTTC. It is translated as CATTKGTSGDYEQYF. The chain joins TRBV10-3 to TRBJ2-7, with 13 bases identical to TRBD2. The germline gives CDR1 ENHRY, CDR2 SYGVKD. The ends lost 10 bases at V and 4 bases at J; junction bases unmatched: 10. CDR3 length: 15 amino acids.

This clonotype was picked up many times. This sequence joins TRBV5-1 and TRBJ1-1; 7 nucleotides line up with TRBD1. Per the germline V gene, CDR1 is SGHRS and CDR2 is YFSETQ. The CDR3 runs 15 residues. V lost 4 bases to trimming and J lost 0 bases; unmatched junction nucleotides: 6. CDR3 bases: TGCGCCAGCAGCACCCAACAGGGGATGAACACTGAAGCTTTCTTT. Its protein is CASSTQQGMNTEAFF.

CDR3 sequence: CASSGTGGYSEAFF. In DNA form, the CDR3 reads TGTGCCAGCAGTGGGACAGGGGGCTATTCTGAAGCTTTCTTT. The genes are TRBV12-3 or TRBV12-4 and TRBJ1-1; 12 nucleotides align to TRBD1. J gave up 6 bases and V 5 bases, and 4 bases lay outside the gene matches. The CDR3 has 14 residues.

Many counts were recorded for this clonotype. The gene calls are TRBV28 and TRBJ2-2; 9 nucleotides align to TRBD1. The CDR3 has 16 residues. V dropped 4 bases and J dropped 6; count of bases not matched to a gene: 9. In germline, CDR1 is MDHEN, CDR2 SYDVKM. CDR3 region: CASSSPGQGLAGELFF. CDR3 coding DNA: TGTGCCAGCAGTTCACCGGGACAGGGTCTGGCCGGGGAGCTGTTTTTT.

This clonotype came up many times. The chain carries TRBV7-2 and TRBJ1-5; possible D gene TRBD1, 6 bases. The V gene's germline CDR1 is SGHTA and CDR2 FQGNSA. V was trimmed by 5 bases and J by 2 bases, leaving 13 bases between them. The CDR3 extends over 15 amino acids. CDR3 sequence: CASSPVGGGNQPQHF. CDR3 bases: TGTGCCAGCAGCCCCGTAGGGGGAGGCAATCAGCCCCAGCATTTT.

This clonotype was detected ten times or more. This chain's CDR3 is CAWRAGNNQPQHF. CDR3 nucleotide sequence: TGTGCCTGGAGGGCAGGGAACAATCAGCCCCAGCATTTT. V is TRBV30 and J is TRBJ1-5, with a weak D call TRBD1 (5 bases). Trimming took off 3 bases at V and 3 bases at J, with 9 bases between the two ends. CDR1 GTSNPN and CDR2 SVGIG come from the germline V gene (reference sequence). This CDR3 has 13 residues.

Ten or more counts support this clonotype. V gene TRBV6-1 combines with J gene TRBJ1-1; a possible D gene is TRBD1 (6 bases). This CDR3 has 15 amino acids. Trimming removed 2 bases at V and 4 bases at J, with 14 bases between. Germline CDR1 MNHNS, CDR2 SASEGT. The CDR3 reads CASSEPGGVSTEAFF. DNA of the CDR3: TGTGCCAGCAGTGAACCTGGGGGCGTTAGCACTGAAGCTTTCTTT.

This clonotype was observed at least ten times. This chain links TRBV6-5 with TRBJ2-7; 7 nucleotides align to TRBD2. In germline, CDR1 is MNHEY, CDR2 SVGAGI. CDR3 length equals 19 residues. The V and J ends lost 7 bases and 9 bases, in that order; junction bases with no gene match: 30. CDR3 DNA sequence: TGTGCCAGCAACTACCTCGGGACGGGGGGACCTACGAGCCGAGTGGGGCAGTACTTC. It yields the protein CASNYLGTGGPTSRVGQYF.

This clonotype showed up many times. The junction does not match germline at one end; this may be a read error. The rearrangement links TRBV7-2 to TRBJ1-2; D is unresolved. The CDR3 runs to 12 residues. CDR1 SGHTA and CDR2 FQGNSA come from the germline V gene. CDR3 sequence (DNA): TGTGCCAGCGGACCGCGGAGCGGTGGCTACGCCTTC. It specifies CASGPRSGGYAF.

In this sample, this clonotype turned up many times. The V and J genes are TRBV28 and TRBJ1-2; TRBD1 agrees at 8 bases. This CDR3 is 15 amino acids long. With V trimmed by 5 bases and J by 7 bases, 12 bases remained unmatched. Germline V gene data show CDR1 as MDHEN and CDR2 as SYDVKM. CDR3 protein: CASSRRQGAISGYTF. The DNA for the CDR3 is TGTGCCAGCAGTCGGCGTCAGGGGGCAATCAGTGGCTACACCTTC.

This clonotype was seen at least ten times. V gene TRBV30 combines with J gene TRBJ1-6, with D possibly being TRBD1 (5 bases). This CDR3 is built from 14 residues. V lost 2 bases and J lost 12, with 17 bases in between. Germline V CDR1 and CDR2: GTSNPN, SVGIG (reference sequence). The CDR3 DNA reads as TGTGCCTGGAGTAAGTCAGGGCTGTATGAACCCCTCCACTTT. Its protein product is CAWSKSGLYEPLHF.